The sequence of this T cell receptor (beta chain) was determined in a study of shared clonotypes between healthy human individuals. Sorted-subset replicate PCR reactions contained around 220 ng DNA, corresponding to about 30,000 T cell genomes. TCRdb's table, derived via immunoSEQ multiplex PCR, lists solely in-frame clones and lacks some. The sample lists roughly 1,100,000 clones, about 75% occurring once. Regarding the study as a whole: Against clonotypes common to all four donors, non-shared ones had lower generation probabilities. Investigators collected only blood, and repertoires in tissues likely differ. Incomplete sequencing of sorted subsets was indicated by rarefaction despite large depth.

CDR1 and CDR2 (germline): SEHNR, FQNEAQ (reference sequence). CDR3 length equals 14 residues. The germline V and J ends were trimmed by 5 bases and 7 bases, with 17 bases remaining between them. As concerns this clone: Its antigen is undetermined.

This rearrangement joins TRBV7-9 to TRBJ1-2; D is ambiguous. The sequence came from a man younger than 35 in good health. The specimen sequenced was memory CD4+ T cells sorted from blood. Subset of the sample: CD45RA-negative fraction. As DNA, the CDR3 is TGTGCCAGCAGCCCCCGTCGCGAGGTGGGTGGCTACACCTTC. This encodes CASSPRREVGGYTF.